The 27 T cell receptor beta chains below all came from one sample that was sequenced in a study of blood T cell repertoires in COVID-19. Sequencing used immunoSEQ multiplex PCR; TCRdb keeps in-frame clones, though not all of them. The table includes hundreds of thousands of clones, 70% to 90% detected once. Sequences were obtained from PBMCs or T cells enriched from blood (not recorded which). The receptors shown here come from a woman aged 40 to 55 with acute COVID-19.

The chain has TRBV27 and TRBJ2-5; D perhaps matches TRBD1 (5 bases). V lost 8 bases, J lost 3 bases, and 10 bases lay in between. Germline CDR1 reads MNHEY; CDR2 reads SMNVEV (reference sequence). The CDR3 is made up of 12 amino acids. This chain's CDR3 is CASGPREETQYF. The CDR3, as DNA: TGTGCCAGCGGCCCCAGGGAAGAGACCCAGTACTTC.

CDR3 nucleotide sequence: TGTGCCAGCAGCTCCCTAGAGGGGGTTGGCTATGGCTACACCTTC. The encoded protein is CASSSLEGVGYGYTF. The chain joins TRBV28 to TRBJ1-2, with a weak D call TRBD1 (6 bases). V shed 6 bases and J shed 4 bases, with 18 bases lying between them. The CDR3 spans 15 residues. Germline lookup yields CDR1 MDHEN and CDR2 SYDVKM.

The V call is TRBV12-3 or TRBV12-4, the J call TRBJ2-7, with 8 nucleotides matching TRBD1. The CDR3 is 13 amino acids. The J segment lost 6 bases and the V segment lost 6 bases, leaving 7 bases of the junction unmatched. The CDR3 coding sequence is TGTGCCAGCAGCCAACCGGACAGGGTCGAGCAGTACTTC. It encodes CASSQPDRVEQYF.

The chain carries TRBV14 and TRBJ2-5; D is unclear. CDR3 length: 13 residues. Looked up from germline, CDR1 is SGHDN and CDR2 is FVKESK. Trimming removed 4 bases at V and 5 bases at J, with 11 bases between. In nucleotides, the CDR3 is TGTGCCAGCAGCCGCGCCCTTCGGGAGACCCAGTACTTC. Translated, it gives CASSRALRETQYF.

The CDR3 is CASSEFPGGGYTF. In DNA form, the CDR3 reads TGTGCCAGCAGTGAATTCCCCGGGGGTGGCTACACCTTC. V gene TRBV25-1 combines with J gene TRBJ1-2; maybe TRBD1 (5 bases). The V end lost 1 base, the J end lost 7 bases, and 10 bases lay between the germline ends. CDR1 and CDR2 (germline): MGHDK, SYGVNS. This CDR3 region has 13 residues.

The chain has TRBV9 and TRBJ2-2; D uncertain. CDR3 length: 15 amino acids. The germline gives CDR1 SGDLS, CDR2 YYNGEE. The V and J ends lost 0 bases and 2 bases respectively, with 8 bases between them. CDR3 loop: CASSVAGTNTGELFF. CDR3 nucleotides: TGTGCCAGCAGCGTAGCGGGTACCAACACCGGGGAGCTGTTTTTT.

The V gene is TRBV29-1, the J gene TRBJ2-1; D gene ambiguous. This CDR3 has 14 residues. Germline V lookup: CDR1 SQVTM, CDR2 ANQGSEA. Between the trimmed V and J ends, which lost 4 bases and 0 bases, there was a span of 10 bases. Written as DNA, the CDR3 is TGCAGCGTTGCTCCTCTAAGCTCCTACAATGAGCAGTTCTTC. It specifies CSVAPLSSYNEQFF.

CDR3 protein: CASRGTGGNSPLHF. The CDR3 DNA reads as TGTGCCAGCAGAGGGACAGGGGGAAATTCACCCCTCCACTTT. V and J are TRBV27 and TRBJ1-6; the match to TRBD1 covers 11 bases. The CDR3 is made up of 14 amino acids. Looked up from germline, CDR1 is MNHEY and CDR2 is SMNVEV (reference sequence). V was clipped by 6 bases and J by 7 bases; unmatched bases: 2.

This clone appeared a single time. The chain carries TRBV11-1 and TRBJ2-2; no firm D call. The CDR3 covers 13 residues. Germline assignment: CDR1 SGHAT and CDR2 FQDESV (reference sequence). Trimming pared 3 bases from V and 6 bases from J, leaving 8 bases between. This CDR3 reads CASSFSLAGELFF. The CDR3 nucleotides read TGTGCCAGCAGCTTTTCATTAGCCGGGGAGCTGTTTTTT.

The V call is TRBV5-1, the J call TRBJ2-5; 7 bases agree with TRBD1. Losses at the gene ends were 6 bases for V and 5 bases for J; bases not matched to a gene: 13. Germline V gene sequence: CDR1 SGHRS, CDR2 YFSETQ. The CDR3 extends over 15 amino acids. This chain's CDR3 is CASTPLTGSLETQYF. CDR3 nucleotides: TGCGCCAGCACCCCTTTGACAGGGTCTTTGGAGACCCAGTACTTC. Full variable domain (rest looked up from reference TRBV5-1 and TRBJ2-5): KAGVTQTPRYLIKTRGQQVTLSCSPISGHRSVSWYQQTPGQGLQFLFEYFSETQRNKGNFPGRFSGRQFSNSRSEMNVSTLELGDSALYLCASTPLTGSLETQYFGPGTRLLVL.

This chain uses TRBV6-1 with TRBJ2-2, with 8 bases lining up with TRBD2. The V segment lost 2 bases and the J segment 4 bases; nucleotides outside the gene matches: 6. This CDR3 is built from 16 residues. Germline V gives CDR1 MNHNS, CDR2 SASEGT. This chain's CDR3 is CASSEQGLDLTGELFF. Here the CDR3 DNA reads TGTGCCAGCAGTGAACAGGGACTAGATCTCACCGGGGAGCTGTTTTTT.

This chain connects TRBV18 to TRBJ2-1, with D possibly TRBD2 on 5 matching bases. The CDR3 has 15 residues. Germline V lookup: CDR1 KGHSH, CDR2 LQKENI. Trimming stripped 3 bases from V and 6 bases from J, with 15 bases between. The CDR3 DNA sequence: TGTGCCAGCTCACCCCCGGGAAGACGCTCCAATGAGCAGTTCTTC. This sequence encodes CASSPPGRRSNEQFF.

The chain couples TRBV7-2 to TRBJ1-2; D possibly corresponds to TRBD1 (5 bases). V was cut by 2 bases and J by 6 bases, with 16 bases left in between. Germline V CDR1 and CDR2: SGHTA, FQGNSA. The CDR3 has 15 residues. In nucleotides, the CDR3 is TGTGCCAGCAGCTTAACGTGGGGGAGGTATCATGGCTACACCTTC. The encoded protein is CASSLTWGRYHGYTF.

V and J are TRBV7-8 and TRBJ2-7; 10 positions match TRBD2. Trimming cost V 4 bases and J 2 bases; bases outside gene matches: 14. The germline V gene encodes CDR1 SGHVS and CDR2 FQNEAQ. The CDR3 has 18 residues. The CDR3 reads CASSSLIGLAVNTYEQYF. The CDR3, as DNA: TGTGCCAGCAGCTCCTTAATAGGACTAGCGGTAAACACCTACGAGCAGTACTTC.

The J gene is TRBJ1-4, the V gene TRBV27; maybe TRBD1 (6 bases). The CDR3 sequence is 15 residues long. Trimming pared 6 bases from V and 4 bases from J, leaving 15 bases between. CDR1 and CDR2 from the germline V gene are MNHEY and SMNVEV (reference sequence). The CDR3 here is CASSRKGVSNEKLFF. The CDR3 DNA reads TGTGCCAGCAGCCGCAAGGGGGTTAGTAATGAAAAACTGTTTTTT.

The sample holds one count of this clone. This chain uses TRBV5-1 with TRBJ2-2, with 7 bases that match TRBD1. Germline CDR1 SGHRS, CDR2 YFSETQ. The CDR3 consists of 15 residues. The junction had 6 bases not matched to a gene; V was cut back by 3 bases and J by 4 bases. The CDR3 region has the DNA TGCGCCAGCAGCTGGAGACAGGGCAGCACCGGGGAGCTGTTTTTT. Its translation: CASSWRQGSTGELFF.

This chain joins TRBV27 and TRBJ2-7; TRBD2 matches 11 bases. Germline CDR1 reads MNHEY; CDR2 reads SMNVEV (reference sequence). The CDR3 has 15 amino acids. The trim removed 4 bases at V and 5 bases at J, leaving 7 bases unmatched. The CDR3, as DNA: TGTGCCAGCAGTTCTCCGACTAGCGGGAAGGACGAGCAGTACTTC. It yields the protein CASSSPTSGKDEQYF.

The chain joins TRBV5-4 to TRBJ2-1, with 9 bases aligning to TRBD2. The CDR3 extends over 16 amino acids. V lost 0 bases, J lost 7 bases, and 8 bases stayed unmatched. CDR1 SGHNT and CDR2 YYREEE come from the germline V gene (reference sequence). The CDR3 protein is CASSLDSLAGMNEQFF. As DNA, the CDR3 is TGTGCCAGCAGCTTGGATTCTCTAGCGGGAATGAATGAGCAGTTCTTC.

The chain links TRBV19 to TRBJ1-4, with TRBD1 as a possible D gene (5 bases). V dropped 3 bases and J dropped 6 bases, with 11 bases sitting between them. CDR1 is LNHDA, CDR2 SQIVND, per germline (reference sequence). The CDR3 is 14 amino acids. CDR3 in amino acids: CASSIQGGDEKLFF. The DNA for the CDR3 is TGTGCCAGTAGTATCCAGGGCGGGGATGAAAAACTGTTTTTT.

The CDR3 region has the DNA TGTGCCAGCAGCTTGGGGGGGCGGGAGTACAATGAGCAGTTCTTC. This encodes CASSLGGREYNEQFF. The gene calls are TRBV11-3 and TRBJ2-1, with D perhaps TRBD2 (7 bases). V was shortened by 3 bases and J by 4 bases, with 13 bases between the two germline ends. The CDR3 totals 15 residues. CDR1 is SGHNT, CDR2 YENEEA, per germline.

The J gene is TRBJ2-7, the V gene TRBV18, with 7 bases fitting TRBD2. V was clipped by 2 bases and J by 2 bases; unmatched bases: 3. This CDR3 comprises 14 residues. The germline V gene encodes CDR1 KGHSH and CDR2 LQKENI. CDR3 in DNA: TGTGCCAGCTCACCATGGGGGGGTACCTACGAGCAGTACTTC. It translates to CASSPWGGTYEQYF. Combining the CDR3 with reference TRBV18 and TRBJ2-7 gives the whole variable domain NAGVMQNPRHLVRRRGQEARLRCSPMKGHSHVYWYRQLPEEGLKFMVYLQKENIIDESGMPKERFSAEFPKEGPSILRIQQVVRGDSAAYFCASSPWGGTYEQYFGPGTRLTVT.

The V gene is TRBV9, the J gene TRBJ2-5; 7 nucleotides match TRBD1. J gave up 1 base and V 2 bases, and 2 bases lay outside the gene matches. Germline V CDR1 and CDR2: SGDLS, YYNGEE. This CDR3 has 14 amino acids. CDR3 nucleotide sequence: TGTGCCAGCAGCGTCTCAGGGGGCCAAGAGACCCAGTACTTC. Amino acid sequence: CASSVSGGQETQYF.

J is TRBJ1-1 and V is TRBV7-9, with 9 bases lining up with TRBD1. The CDR3 has 15 amino acids. CDR1 is SEHNR and CDR2 is FQNEAQ in the germline V gene (reference sequence). Trimming at V came to 5 bases and at J to 8 bases, leaving 12 bases not matched to a gene. The CDR3 sequence is CASSPTGGALGEAFF. The CDR3 region has the DNA TGTGCCAGCAGCCCAACAGGGGGCGCTTTAGGAGAAGCTTTCTTT.

The chain is built from TRBV18 and TRBJ1-2; D perhaps matches TRBD1 (6 bases). Germline CDR1 KGHSH, CDR2 LQKENI. CDR3 length: 12 amino acids. V lost 3 bases and J lost 12, with 14 bases in between. CDR3 protein: CASSPPGQGDTF. The CDR3 bases are TGTGCCAGCTCACCCCCGGGACAAGGGGACACCTTC.

The chain recombines TRBV2 with TRBJ2-7, with 7 bases aligning to TRBD1. The CDR3 runs 13 residues. After removal of 7 bases from V and 3 bases from J, the junction contained 6 bases not matched to a gene. Germline V gene sequence: CDR1 SNHLY, CDR2 FYNNEI. The CDR3 reads CASIGQAGYEQYF. DNA of the CDR3: TGTGCCAGCATTGGACAGGCCGGCTACGAGCAGTACTTC.

The chain has TRBV19 and TRBJ1-3, with D possibly TRBD1 on 5 matching bases. Trimming removed 3 bases from V and 4 bases from J, with 19 bases in between. Germline CDR1 is LNHDA and CDR2 is SQIVND (reference sequence). This CDR3 has 17 amino acids. CDR3 nucleotides: TGTGCCAGTAGTATCGCCTTGGGGCAACCTGTCGGAAACACCATATATTTT. Its protein is CASSIALGQPVGNTIYF.

The V gene is TRBV15, the J gene TRBJ2-7, with TRBD2 identical over 10 bases. The V gene's germline CDR1 is LNHNV and CDR2 YYDKDF (reference sequence). Trimming cost V 5 bases and J 0 bases; bases outside gene matches: 7. The CDR3 is 16 amino acids. As DNA, the CDR3 is TGTGCCACCAGCGGTACTAGCGGGATAAGCTCCTACGAGCAGTACTTC. It encodes CATSGTSGISSYEQYF. Supplemented by reference TRBV15 and TRBJ2-7, the full variable domain reads DAMVIQNPRYQVTQFGKPVTLSCSQTLNHNVMYWYQQKSSQAPKLLFHYYDKDFNNEADTPDNFQSRRPNTSFCFLDIRSPGLGDTAMYLCATSGTSGISSYEQYFGPGTRLTVT.